The clone carrying this T cell receptor (beta chain) was seen only a few times. The target antigen is unknown. MiXCR, applied by TCRdb to the RT-PCR reads, yields one record per CDR3 protein. The sample shows around 490,000 distinct CDR3 sequences, less than 8% of them seen only once. The data were taken from a study of response to subunit inactivated influenza vaccine. Study-wide results and caveats: Few additional T cells are recruited per seasonal influenza vaccination, authors suggested.

After removal of 4 bases from V and 3 bases from J, the junction contained 6 bases not matched to a gene. Germline CDR1 reads KGHDR; CDR2 reads SFDVKD. The CDR3 runs to 17 residues. Here the sequenced sample was PBMCs from blood, taken around 2 years after vaccination. The TCR was taken from a man between 50 and 75 years old who received an inactivated influenza vaccine. The V and J genes are TRBV24-1 and TRBJ2-3, with 13 bases fitting TRBD2. The CDR3 region has the DNA TGTGCCACCAGTGACACCCGGACTAGCGGGAGTACAGATACGCAGTATTTT. Protein product: CATSDTRTSGSTDTQYF.